These 2 T cell receptor beta chains share one sample of origin, sequenced in a study of blood T cell repertoires in COVID-19. Only in-frame clones appear in the TCRdb table, and some are missing; sequencing was by immunoSEQ multiplex PCR. The data hold about 300,000 clones, with approximately 88% observed a single time. Sequencing input: peripheral blood. These receptors all come from a woman in her thirties who had recovered from COVID-19.

The chain uses TRBV24-1 and TRBJ1-1, with D unresolved. This CDR3 contains 13 residues. The V end lost 4 bases, the J end lost 0 bases, and 5 bases lay between the germline ends. From germline, CDR1 is KGHDR and CDR2 SFDVKD. Here the CDR3 reads CATSDRMNTEAFF. CDR3 bases: TGTGCCACCAGTGACAGAATGAACACTGAAGCTTTCTTT.

The chain uses TRBV28 and TRBJ2-1; D not certain. CDR1 and CDR2 from the germline V gene are MDHEN and SYDVKM. This CDR3 region has 12 residues. With 5 bases removed from V and 7 bases from J, the gap between germline ends came to 9 bases. The CDR3 here is CASSRERNEQFF. In DNA, the CDR3 is TGTGCCAGCAGTCGAGAGCGAAATGAGCAGTTCTTC.